The T cell receptor (beta chain) described here comes from a study of T cells in Graves' hyperthyroidism and ophthalmopathy. Study-wide context: Blood was drawn when the patient was first diagnosed and still untreated. Overall study results and limits: Ophthalmopathy and stable hyperthyroidism were told apart by a 13 V-J model.

Amplification yielded TCR beta CDR3 regions, with RNA transcripts as the source. A set of HTBI primers served as the primers for a first-round RT-PCR of the TCR CDR3. One entry per CDR3 protein results from TCRdb running MiXCR on the multiplex PCR reads. Of hundreds of thousands of distinct CDR3 sequences listed, around 20% are singletons. With 6 bases removed from V and 2 bases from J, the gap between germline ends came to 11 bases. Germline assignment: CDR1 SNHLY and CDR2 FYNNEI. This CDR3 spans 13 amino acids. This clonotype has ten or more counts. The target antigen is unknown. Disease lasting under 3 months, a NOSPECS grade of at least 4, and a Clinical Activity Score of at least 3 were features of the ophthalmopathy patients. Uncontrolled infection, other autoimmune disease, pregnancy or lactation excluded patients.

The chain combines TRBV2 with TRBJ2-7, with D possibly being TRBD1 (6 bases). The source of this sequence is a man aged 25-40 years with Graves' ophthalmopathy. The source material was blood. The DNA for the CDR3 is TGTGCCAGCAGGGGGGCAGGCACCTACGAGCAGTACTTC. Translating gives CASRGAGTYEQYF.